The 16 T cell receptor beta chains given below trace back to one sample, sequenced in a study of shared T cell receptors in the human thymus. Data came from immunoSEQ multiplex PCR; TCRdb stores just in-frame clones and leaves some out. The sample yields 630,000 or so clones, roughly 86% seen once. A further study also used this sample, focusing on human thymus T cells.

The specimen was thymocytes. The receptors here all came from a boy younger than two with a congenital heart defect.

The CDR3 bases are TGCGCCAGCAGCTTCTCTAGCGGTACAGATACGCAGTATTTT. This translates into CASSFSSGTDTQYF. The chain joins TRBV5-1 to TRBJ2-3; TRBD2 matches 7 bases. V gave up 2 bases and J gave up 3 bases; unmatched junction bases: 3. This CDR3 has 14 amino acids. The germline V gene has CDR1 SGHRS and CDR2 YFSETQ.

The V call is TRBV10-3, the J call TRBJ1-6, with D perhaps TRBD1 (5 bases). V was trimmed by 6 bases and J by 6 bases, leaving 9 bases between them. This CDR3 is built from 13 residues. The V gene's germline CDR1 is ENHRY and CDR2 SYGVKD. The CDR3 region has the DNA TGTGCCATCAGCAGGGTCGGTAATTCACCCCTCCACTTT. Amino acid sequence: CAISRVGNSPLHF.

The rearrangement joins TRBV5-4 to TRBJ2-7; 8 bases fit TRBD2. The CDR3 runs 18 residues. Germline loops: CDR1 SGHNT, CDR2 YYREEE (reference sequence). V gave up 0 bases and J gave up 2 bases; unmatched junction bases: 13. The CDR3 is CASSLGSGGPKKTYEQYF. The CDR3 bases are TGTGCCAGCAGCTTGGGGAGCGGGGGTCCAAAAAAAACCTACGAGCAGTACTTC.

The chain uses TRBV30 and TRBJ2-1; D unclear. V lost 4 bases and J 3 bases, leaving 13 bases between the germline ends. This CDR3 comprises 14 residues. Germline CDR1 reads GTSNPN; CDR2 reads SVGIG (reference sequence). Here the CDR3 reads CAWTSVVSYNEQFF. CDR3 sequence (DNA): TGTGCCTGGACGTCGGTGGTAAGCTACAATGAGCAGTTCTTC.

This clone was recorded once. This rearrangement joins TRBV2 to TRBJ1-5; D is possibly TRBD1 (6 bases). Between the trimmed V and J ends, which lost 5 bases and 0 bases, there was a span of 14 bases. In germline, CDR1 is SNHLY, CDR2 FYNNEI. CDR3 size: 16 residues. For the CDR3, the DNA is TGTGCCAGCAGTAGAGGACAGTCTCATAGCAATCAGCCCCAGCATTTT. This translates into CASSRGQSHSNQPQHF.

The chain employs TRBV28 and TRBJ2-2; 7 bases align to TRBD1. The V segment lost 5 bases and the J segment 8 bases; nucleotides outside the gene matches: 11. CDR3 length equals 15 residues. Germline assignment: CDR1 MDHEN and CDR2 SYDVKM. The CDR3 sequence is CASSPGTVIEGELFF. CDR3 in DNA: TGTGCCAGCAGTCCCGGGACAGTAATAGAGGGGGAGCTGTTTTTT.

The chain recombines TRBV10-3 with TRBJ2-2, with 14 bases that match TRBD2. The V segment lost 7 bases and the J segment 7 bases; nucleotides outside the gene matches: 8. The CDR3 has 16 residues. Germline V lookup: CDR1 ENHRY, CDR2 SYGVKD. DNA of the CDR3: TGTGCCATCAAAGGGACTAGCGGGAGTTTGGTCGGGGAGCTGTTTTTT. Amino acid sequence: CAIKGTSGSLVGELFF.

The chain employs TRBV10-3 and TRBJ1-6; 9 nucleotides agree with TRBD1. Per the germline V gene, CDR1 is ENHRY and CDR2 is SYGVKD. This CDR3 spans 16 amino acids. Germline trimming cut 3 bases from V and 9 bases from J; bases unmatched to any gene: 9. The CDR3 DNA sequence: TGTGCCATCAGTGAAAACAGGGGGCGAGAATTTTCACCCCTCCACTTT. Encoded protein: CAISENRGREFSPLHF.

The rearrangement joins TRBV5-8 to TRBJ1-3; TRBD1 aligns across 7 bases. The V gene's germline CDR1 is SGHTS and CDR2 YDEGEE. There are 17 residues in the CDR3. The J segment lost 2 bases and the V segment lost 2 bases, leaving 10 bases of the junction unmatched. CDR3 bases: TGTGCCAGCAGCTTACACGACAGGGAGTACGCTGGAAACACCATATATTTT. It is translated as CASSLHDREYAGNTIYF.

The chain carries TRBV28 and TRBJ2-3; TRBD2 aligns across 10 bases. Germline CDR1 is MDHEN and CDR2 is SYDVKM. CDR3 length: 16 residues. The J segment lost 4 bases and the V segment lost 8 bases, leaving 12 bases of the junction unmatched. Here the CDR3 reads CASQGLAAEGADTQYF. The DNA for the CDR3 is TGTGCCAGCCAAGGACTAGCGGCCGAGGGGGCAGATACGCAGTATTTT.

This clone was seen a single time. Here the CDR3 DNA reads TGCAGCGTTAACTTGGGGACTGAGAACACTGAAGCTTTCTTT. Its translation is CSVNLGTENTEAFF. The chain is built from TRBV29-1 and TRBJ1-1; tentative D call: TRBD1 (5 bases). The germline V gene encodes CDR1 SQVTM and CDR2 ANQGSEA. The CDR3 is 14 residues long. Trimming shortened V by 5 bases and J by 1 base, and 14 bases separated the two germline ends.

The chain employs TRBV29-1 and TRBJ2-3; TRBD2 matches at 13 bases. J was trimmed by 2 bases and V by 6 bases; bases with no gene match: 14. The CDR3 is 18 residues long. Germline CDR1 and CDR2: SQVTM and ANQGSEA. The CDR3 region has the DNA TGCAGCGTCCCCCCGGCCGGACTAGCGGGGGCCCCCACAGATACGCAGTATTTT. Amino acids: CSVPPAGLAGAPTDTQYF.

The V and J genes are TRBV6-7 and TRBJ1-2; TRBD1 matches at 10 bases. TRBV6-7 carries the ORF label, with uncertain function. The V gene end was trimmed by 0 bases and the J gene end by 3 bases; junction bases not matched to a gene: 1. This CDR3 region has 15 residues. The CDR3, as DNA: TGTGCCAGCAGTTACTCGGGACAGGGGCACTATGGCTACACCTTC. It codes for CASSYSGQGHYGYTF.

CDR3 amino acids: CASSEGWGTDTQYF. The CDR3, as DNA: TGTGCCAGCAGTGAGGGATGGGGCACAGATACGCAGTATTTT. The rearrangement joins TRBV5-4 to TRBJ2-3, with D possibly being TRBD2 (5 bases). The CDR3 totals 14 residues. The germline gives CDR1 SGHNT, CDR2 YYREEE (reference sequence). Trimming pared 5 bases from V and 1 base from J, leaving 11 bases between.

This clone was seen just once. This chain links TRBV4-2 with TRBJ2-7; 7 positions match TRBD1. Trimming removed 1 base from V and 0 bases from J; junction bases left unmatched: 3. The CDR3 length is 15 residues. CDR1 is LGHNA and CDR2 is YNFKEQ in the germline V gene. This CDR3 reads CASSQGQGSSYEQYF. The DNA of the CDR3 is TGTGCCAGCAGCCAAGGACAGGGTTCCTCCTACGAGCAGTACTTC.

The chain carries TRBV28 and TRBJ2-5, with D tentatively TRBD2 (6 bases). The CDR3 sequence is 14 residues long. Germline V CDR1 and CDR2: MDHEN, SYDVKM. Trimming pared 1 base from V and 5 bases from J, leaving 11 bases between. The CDR3 reads CASSLFRGWETQYF. The CDR3 DNA sequence: TGTGCCAGCAGTTTATTTCGGGGGTGGGAGACCCAGTACTTC.